This is a list of T cell receptor beta chains from one sample in a study of OX40 agonist ivuxolimab in advanced cancers. Profiled with immunoSEQ multiplex PCR; TCRdb holds only in-frame clones, not every one. The sample consists of about 160,000 clones, 94% of them appearing once. Sequenced material: CD4+ or CD8+ T cells sorted from blood, taken in a trial of the OX40 agonist ivuxolimab. Source of these receptors: an adult with an advanced solid tumor such as melanoma, head and neck, liver or kidney cancer. The CDR3 runs from the conserved cysteine through the conserved F or W. D genes are given only for firm matches. Some rows have no size entry. The others give once, few or many, or a class for an expanded clone.

CDR3aa: CASSLLGQGRYEQYF
CDR3nt: TGTGCCAGCAGCTTACTGGGACAGGGGCGATACGAGCAGTACTTC
v_gene: TRBV5-4
abundance: -
d_gene: TRBD1
j_gene: TRBJ2-7

CDR3aa: CASSDRADTQYF
CDR3nt: TGTGCCAGCAGTGATCGGGCAGATACGCAGTATTTT
v_gene: TRBV2
abundance: -
d_gene: -
j_gene: TRBJ2-3

CDR3aa: CASSFGQPNTEAFF
CDR3nt: TGTGCCAGCAGCTTCGGACAGCCGAACACTGAAGCTTTCTTT
v_gene: TRBV11-2
abundance: -
d_gene: -
j_gene: TRBJ1-1

CDR3aa: CASSLRGRGVHQPQHF
CDR3nt: TGTGCCAGCAGTTTAAGAGGGCGGGGCGTGCATCAGCCCCAGCATTTT
v_gene: TRBV28
abundance: -
d_gene: -
j_gene: TRBJ1-5

CDR3aa: CASSSGQVFHEQYF
CDR3nt: TGCGCCAGCAGCTCGGGACAGGTGTTCCACGAGCAGTACTTC
v_gene: TRBV5-1
abundance: -
d_gene: TRBD1
j_gene: TRBJ2-7

CDR3aa: CASSLTSGGSYEQYF
CDR3nt: TGTGCCAGCAGCTTAACTAGCGGGGGCTCCTACGAGCAGTACTTC
v_gene: TRBV11-3
abundance: once
d_gene: TRBD2
j_gene: TRBJ2-7

CDR3aa: CASSPGLAGETQYF
CDR3nt: TGTGCCAGCAGCCCGGGACTAGCGGGGGAGACCCAGTACTTC
v_gene: TRBV7-2
abundance: -
d_gene: TRBD2
j_gene: TRBJ2-5

CDR3aa: CATSRGSGRGNNEQFF
CDR3nt: TGTGCCACCAGCAGAGGGAGCGGGAGAGGGAATAATGAGCAGTTCTTC
v_gene: TRBV15
abundance: -
d_gene: TRBD2
j_gene: TRBJ2-1

CDR3aa: CASSLQGAGLGNQPQHF
CDR3nt: TGTGCCAGCAGTTTACAGGGAGCGGGGTTGGGCAATCAGCCCCAGCATTTT
v_gene: TRBV28
abundance: -
d_gene: -
j_gene: TRBJ1-5

CDR3aa: CASSLQGASYGYTF
CDR3nt: TGTGCCAGCAGCTTGCAGGGGGCAAGCTATGGCTACACCTTC
v_gene: TRBV5-5
abundance: -
d_gene: TRBD1
j_gene: TRBJ1-2

CDR3aa: CASSYSKGRENYGYTF
CDR3nt: TGTGCCAGCAGTTACTCGAAGGGCAGGGAGAACTATGGCTACACCTTC
v_gene: TRBV6-5
abundance: -
d_gene: -
j_gene: TRBJ1-2

CDR3aa: CASSPGTGGAFF
CDR3nt: TGCGCCAGCAGCCCAGGGACAGGTGGTGCTTTCTTT
v_gene: TRBV10-2
abundance: -
d_gene: TRBD1
j_gene: TRBJ1-1

CDR3aa: CASSVGQGIYF
CDR3nt: TGTGCCAGCAGTGTGGGACAGGGGATATATTTT
v_gene: TRBV2
abundance: -
d_gene: TRBD1
j_gene: TRBJ1-3

CDR3aa: CASSSGGTWSSYEQYF
CDR3nt: TGTGCCAGCAGCTCCGGAGGGACTTGGAGCTCCTACGAGCAGTACTTC
v_gene: TRBV5-6
abundance: -
d_gene: -
j_gene: TRBJ2-7

CDR3aa: CASSSWGGAYGANVLTF
CDR3nt: TGCGCCAGCAGCTCATGGGGGGGCGCGTATGGGGCCAACGTCCTGACTTTC
v_gene: TRBV5-1
abundance: -
d_gene: -
j_gene: TRBJ2-6

CDR3aa: CASSPGLAFYEQYF
CDR3nt: TGTGCCAGCTCACCCGGACTAGCGTTCTACGAGCAGTACTTC
v_gene: TRBV18
abundance: -
d_gene: TRBD2
j_gene: TRBJ2-7

CDR3aa: CASSQEQGATKNIQYF
CDR3nt: TGCGCCAGCAGCCAAGAACAGGGGGCCACCAAAAACATTCAGTACTTC
v_gene: TRBV4-3
abundance: -
d_gene: TRBD1
j_gene: TRBJ2-4

CDR3aa: CATTRGQGAIQPQHF
CDR3nt: TGTGCCACCACACGGGGGCAGGGGGCTATTCAGCCCCAGCATTTT
v_gene: TRBV28
abundance: once
d_gene: TRBD1
j_gene: TRBJ1-5

CDR3aa: CASSQSGGARTVNTEAFF
CDR3nt: TGCGCCAGCAGTCAATCGGGGGGGGCTCGGACAGTGAACACTGAAGCTTTCTTT
v_gene: TRBV23-1
abundance: -
d_gene: -
j_gene: TRBJ1-1

CDR3aa: CASSYSGISSGNTIYF
CDR3nt: TGTGCCAGCAGTTACTCGGGGATCAGCTCTGGAAACACCATATATTTT
v_gene: TRBV6-5
abundance: -
d_gene: -
j_gene: TRBJ1-3

CDR3aa: CASKNERFF
CDR3nt: TGCGCCAGCAAAAATGAGCGGTTCTTC
v_gene: TRBV10-1
abundance: -
d_gene: -
j_gene: TRBJ2-1

CDR3aa: CASSPRDRNEKLFF
CDR3nt: TGTGCCAGCAGCCCCCGGGACAGGAATGAAAAACTGTTTTTT
v_gene: TRBV6-6
abundance: -
d_gene: TRBD1
j_gene: TRBJ1-4

CDR3aa: CASSLTYQETQYF
CDR3nt: TGTGCCAGCAGCTTAACGTACCAAGAGACCCAGTACTTC
v_gene: TRBV7-6
abundance: once
d_gene: -
j_gene: TRBJ2-5